This TCR beta chain was sequenced in a study of CD8+CD57+ T cells in acquired aplastic anemia. Trimming left V 6 bases short and J 5 bases short, with 14 bases between. There are 15 residues in the CDR3. Genomic DNA provided the template from which TCR beta VDJ and CDR3 profiles were obtained. Via MiXCR, TCRdb re-called the reads, giving one row per CDR3 protein. The table shows about 190,000 distinct CDR3 sequences, with 64% occurring only once. The sequenced sample was sorted CD4+, CD8+, or CD8+CD57+ T cells (not recorded which) from PBMCs. This chain joins TRBV12-3 or TRBV12-4 and TRBJ1-6; D is undetermined. The source of this sequence is a human donor with severe aplastic anemia or a healthy control (not recorded which). The CDR3 is CASRGVGTDNSPLHF. CDR3 in DNA: TGTGCCAGCAGGGGTGTGGGCACGGATAATTCACCCCTCCACTTT.